One and the same sample provided the 28 T cell receptor beta chains below, sequenced in a study of shared clonotypes between healthy human individuals (TCRdb year 2020). The library was generated by the immunoSEQ multiplex PCR assay. Drawn from immuneACCESS, this table holds only the in-frame rearrangements with V and J called that TCRdb kept. Clones are partly lost; checked studies trace under half to an unresolved V gene and leave the rest unexplained. The sample has fewer than 850,000 clones on record, about 90% of them singletons. The ten most abundant clones make up about a third of the sample. What was sequenced was memory CD8+ T cells from PBMCs. The sample's cell subset or site label, decoded: CD45RO+ cells pooled with CCR7-negative TemRA cells. The source of these receptors is a man aged 18 to 35 in good health. Some clones in this sample may be carry-over from other donors' samples.

This rearrangement joins TRBV28 to TRBJ2-5, with D unclear. The better agreement between TRBJ2-7 and the DNA end casts doubt on the J call. Germline V gene lookup returns CDR1 MDHEN and CDR2 SYDVKM. The CDR3 loop spans 13 amino acids. As DNA, the CDR3 is TGTGCCAGCAGTTTACTTAGATCGTACGAGCAGTACTTC. Its protein is CASSLLRSYEQYF.

J is TRBJ2-1 and V is TRBV27, with a tentative D call TRBD2 (6 bases). Per the germline V gene, CDR1 is MNHEY and CDR2 is SMNVEV (reference sequence). V gave up 8 bases and J gave up 0 bases, with 11 bases separating them. The CDR3 has 14 amino acids. CDR3 sequence: CASAGGISYNEQFF. The CDR3 DNA follows: TGTGCCAGCGCCGGCGGGATCTCCTACAATGAGCAGTTCTTC.

The chain joins TRBV27 to TRBJ2-3; tentatively, D is TRBD2 (7 bases). Germline V gene data show CDR1 as MNHEY and CDR2 as SMNVEV (reference sequence). The CDR3 runs to 15 residues. V lost 10 bases to trimming and J lost 3 bases, with 20 bases between them. In nucleotides, the CDR3 is TGTGCCACTTCTACCTACAGGGAGGGAACAGATACGCAGTATTTT. This gives the protein CATSTYREGTDTQYF.

The rearrangement joins TRBV5-1 to TRBJ2-7; D remains ambiguous. CDR1 and CDR2 (germline): SGHRS, YFSETQ. There are 13 residues in the CDR3. V lost 0 bases and J lost 2, with 6 bases in between. The CDR3, as DNA: TGCGCCAGCAGCTTGGGACGGACCTACGAGCAGTACTTC. It codes for CASSLGRTYEQYF.

This sequence joins TRBV9 and TRBJ2-6; no clear D gene. V lost 0 bases, J lost 0 bases, and 13 bases lay in between. Germline V gives CDR1 SGDLS, CDR2 YYNGEE. There are 18 residues in the CDR3. This CDR3 reads CASSVVPGPYSGANVLTF. The DNA for the CDR3 is TGTGCCAGCAGCGTAGTCCCAGGCCCCTACTCTGGGGCCAACGTCCTGACTTTC.

This rearrangement joins TRBV27 to TRBJ2-1; TRBD1 agrees at 7 bases. J was trimmed by 2 bases and V by 6 bases; bases with no gene match: 7. The CDR3 has 15 residues. Germline values: CDR1 MNHEY, CDR2 SMNVEV (reference sequence). The CDR3, as DNA: TGTGCCAGCAGCCTCGGGCAGGGGGCCTACAATGAGCAGTTCTTC. It specifies CASSLGQGAYNEQFF.

The chain has TRBV10-3 and TRBJ2-1; possible D gene TRBD2, 6 bases. The ends were cut back, 2 bases at V and 9 bases at J, with 26 bases in the middle. CDR3 size: 18 residues. The germline CDR1 and CDR2 sequences are ENHRY and SYGVKD. The CDR3 reads CAISEPSLAPSLEGEQFF. The CDR3 DNA follows: TGTGCCATCAGTGAGCCCTCCCTAGCGCCAAGCTTGGAGGGTGAGCAGTTCTTC.

The chain recombines TRBV7-9 with TRBJ2-1, with D hard to call. Germline-derived CDR1 and CDR2 are SEHNR and FQNEAQ (reference sequence). The V and J ends lost 11 bases and 2 bases respectively, with 10 bases between them. This CDR3 region has 12 residues. This CDR3 reads CAHGQAYNEQFF. Here the CDR3 DNA reads TGTGCCCACGGGCAGGCCTACAATGAGCAGTTCTTC. Supplemented by reference TRBV7-9 and TRBJ2-1, the full variable domain reads DTGVSQNPRHKITKRGQNVTFRCDPISEHNRLYWYRQTLGQGPEFLTYFQNEAQLEKSRLLSDRFSAERPKGSFSTLEIQRTEQGDSAMYLCAHGQAYNEQFFGPGTRLTVL.

The chain employs TRBV6-1 and TRBJ2-1; D is uncertain. Germline assignment: CDR1 MNHNS and CDR2 SASEGT. This CDR3 contains 14 residues. V lost 4 bases to trimming and J lost 7 bases, with 14 bases between them. CDR3 residues: CASSVLAVVNEQFF. CDR3 DNA sequence: TGTGCCAGCAGTGTGCTGGCGGTGGTGAATGAGCAGTTCTTC.

The chain carries TRBV27 and TRBJ1-5, with D hard to call. The CDR3 has 15 amino acids. V lost 5 bases to trimming and J lost 1 base, with 12 bases between them. Germline-derived CDR1 and CDR2 are MNHEY and SMNVEV (reference sequence). DNA for the CDR3: TGTGCCAGCAGTCAACGGGTGGCGAGCAATCAGCCCCAGCATTTT. Its translation is CASSQRVASNQPQHF.

This clone appeared a few times. This rearrangement joins TRBV5-1 to TRBJ1-1, with no clear D. This CDR3 has 15 amino acids. The V end lost 4 bases, the J end lost 0 bases, and 13 bases lay between the germline ends. CDR1 SGHRS and CDR2 YFSETQ come from the germline V gene. The CDR3 coding sequence is TGCGCCAGCAGCCGGGGTCGAGCTATGAACACTGAAGCTTTCTTT. Translating gives CASSRGRAMNTEAFF. Looking up the rest from reference TRBV5-1 and TRBJ1-1 gives the full variable domain: KAGVTQTPRYLIKTRGQQVTLSCSPISGHRSVSWYQQTPGQGLQFLFEYFSETQRNKGNFPGRFSGRQFSNSRSEMNVSTLELGDSALYLCASSRGRAMNTEAFFGQGTRLTVV.

This clone has more than one count but fewer than ten. The sample carries other DNA sequences with the same CDR3. This chain links TRBV7-9 with TRBJ2-1; D remains ambiguous. Germline assignment: CDR1 SEHNR and CDR2 FQNEAQ (reference sequence). The CDR3 consists of 11 residues. Trimming shortened V by 5 bases and J by 2 bases, and 1 base separated the two germline ends. The CDR3, as DNA: TGTGCCAGCAGCCCCTACAATGAGCAGTTCTTC. Its protein product is CASSPYNEQFF.

The genes are TRBV14 and TRBJ2-1, with TRBD2 identical over 14 bases. This CDR3 comprises 16 residues. Germline values: CDR1 SGHDN, CDR2 FVKESK. J lost 6 bases, V lost 1 base, and 2 bases had no gene match. The DNA for the CDR3 is TGTGCCAGCAGCCAAGTCGGGACTAGCGGGAGCAATGAGCAGTTCTTC. Protein sequence: CASSQVGTSGSNEQFF.

The chain links TRBV27 to TRBJ2-7; 11 bases align to TRBD1. The CDR3 has 15 residues. Germline V gene sequence: CDR1 MNHEY, CDR2 SMNVEV (reference sequence). After removal of 6 bases from V and 3 bases from J, the junction contained 7 bases not matched to a gene. DNA for the CDR3: TGTGCCAGCAGAATAGGACAGGGGGCATTCTACGAGCAGTACTTC. It yields the protein CASRIGQGAFYEQYF.

The chain couples TRBV9 to TRBJ2-6; no firm D call. The CDR3 is 13 residues long. Germline CDR1 SGDLS, CDR2 YYNGEE. V was pared by 6 bases and J by 0 bases, with 4 bases between. CDR3 sequence reads: CASTDSGANVLTF. The CDR3 DNA sequence: TGTGCCAGCACGGACTCTGGGGCCAACGTCCTGACTTTC.

The table lists this clone with a few counts. Mismatch with germline at one junction end may stem from a read error. The V and J genes are TRBV25-1 and TRBJ2-7; no definite D call. CDR1 and CDR2 (germline): MGHDK, SYGVNS. The CDR3 has 9 amino acids. CDR3 protein: CASSDPPHF. DNA for the CDR3: TGTGCCAGCAGTGACCCACCGCACTTC.

The chain joins TRBV4-3 to TRBJ2-7; maybe TRBD2 (6 bases). This CDR3 is 15 amino acids long. V lost 0 bases and J 2 bases, leaving 11 bases between the germline ends. Germline lookup yields CDR1 LGHNA and CDR2 YSLEER. In DNA, the CDR3 is TGCGCCAGCAGCCAAGAACCTAGCGTGACCTACGAGCAGTACTTC. Translated: CASSQEPSVTYEQYF.

This chain uses TRBV30 with TRBJ2-5; tentatively, D is TRBD1 or TRBD2 (5 bases each). TRBJ2-7 explains the end of the DNA better; the J call may be wrong. The germline CDR1 and CDR2 sequences are GTSNPN and SVGIG (reference sequence). CDR3 length equals 14 residues. The CDR3 reads CAWSAGTDSYEQYF. The DNA of the CDR3 is TGTGCCTGGAGTGCCGGGACGGACTCCTACGAGCAGTACTTC.

This sequence joins TRBV27 and TRBJ2-3; 11 nucleotides align to TRBD2. CDR3 size: 17 residues. The V gene's germline CDR1 is MNHEY and CDR2 SMNVEV (reference sequence). V trimming: 8 bases; J trimming: 0 bases; junction bases outside the gene matches: 10. This CDR3 reads CASAFLPSGRSTDTQYF. In DNA form, the CDR3 reads TGTGCCAGCGCTTTCCTGCCTAGCGGGAGGAGCACAGATACGCAGTATTTT.

The rearrangement joins TRBV7-9 to TRBJ2-1; either TRBD1 or TRBD2 may supply D (6 bases each). The germline V gene encodes CDR1 SEHNR and CDR2 FQNEAQ (reference sequence). The CDR3 sequence is 16 residues long. V dropped 1 base and J dropped 3 bases, with 13 bases sitting between them. CDR3 nucleotides: TGTGCCAGCAGCTTAGGTAGGGGGGAGGACTACAATGAGCAGTTCTTC. Its protein product is CASSLGRGEDYNEQFF.

V gene TRBV14 combines with J gene TRBJ2-3; possibly TRBD2 for D (6 bases). This CDR3 has 15 residues. Per the germline V gene, CDR1 is SGHDN and CDR2 is FVKESK. The V end was cut by 4 bases, the J end by 6 bases, with 17 bases between. The CDR3 region has the DNA TGTGCCAGCAGCCGGACGGTAACTAGCTGGGATACGCAGTATTTT. As protein: CASSRTVTSWDTQYF.

The chain carries TRBV19 and TRBJ2-7, with D perhaps matching TRBD1 (6 bases). The germline V gene has CDR1 LNHDA and CDR2 SQIVND (reference sequence). Trimming pared 4 bases from V and 0 bases from J, leaving 16 bases between. The CDR3 loop spans 16 amino acids. This CDR3 is CASSTGQTTFSYEQYF. As DNA, the CDR3 is TGTGCCAGTAGTACCGGACAGACTACCTTCTCCTACGAGCAGTACTTC.

J is TRBJ1-5 and V is TRBV19; D gene ambiguous. This CDR3 is built from 13 residues. Trimming pared 10 bases from V and 3 bases from J, leaving 13 bases between. CDR1 is LNHDA, CDR2 SQIVND, per germline (reference sequence). The CDR3: CATGALFNQPQHF. In DNA, the CDR3 is TGTGCCACGGGTGCCCTATTCAATCAGCCCCAGCATTTT.

The V gene is TRBV10-2, the J gene TRBJ1-4; D is unresolved. The germline V gene encodes CDR1 WSHSY and CDR2 SAAADI. The CDR3 loop spans 14 amino acids. The germline V and J ends were trimmed by 0 bases and 8 bases, with 10 bases remaining between them. CDR3 nucleotide sequence: TGCGCCAGCAGTGAGTCGAGGGTTGTGGAAAAACTGTTTTTT. As protein: CASSESRVVEKLFF.

The chain has TRBV11-2 and TRBJ2-1; D ambiguous. The CDR3 contains 10 residues. Germline CDR1 SGHAT, CDR2 FQNNGV. The V gene lost 8 bases and the J gene lost 8 bases, with 7 bases spanning the gap. The CDR3 is CASGSYEQFF. The CDR3 DNA is TGTGCCAGCGGATCCTATGAGCAGTTCTTC.

As concerns this clone: This sample also contains other DNA sequences that code for the same CDR3. The V call is TRBV6-5, the J call TRBJ2-5, with D possibly being TRBD1 (6 bases). CDR1 is MNHEY, CDR2 SVGAGI, per germline. This CDR3 has 14 residues. Trimming took off 6 bases at V and 2 bases at J, with 13 bases between the two ends. CDR3 DNA sequence: TGTGCCAGCAGCCCCGGACAGAATCAAGAGACCCAGTACTTC. Residues: CASSPGQNQETQYF.

This chain joins TRBV29-1 and TRBJ1-2; TRBD1 might be the D (5 bases). Germline V gene data show CDR1 as SQVTM and CDR2 as ANQGSEA. This CDR3 has 13 residues. V was shortened by 4 bases and J by 2 bases, with 11 bases between the two germline ends. CDR3 bases: TGCAGCGTTGTTCCCCAGGGCAACTATGGCTACACCTTC. It specifies CSVVPQGNYGYTF.

The gene calls are TRBV6-6 and TRBJ2-2; a possible D gene is TRBD1 (6 bases). CDR1 MNHNY and CDR2 SVGAGI come from the germline V gene (reference sequence). The V gene lost 8 bases and the J gene lost 7 bases, with 14 bases spanning the gap. There are 13 residues in the CDR3. For the CDR3, the DNA is TGTGCCAGCTCAGGGGCAGACGGCGGGGAGCTGTTTTTT. Protein sequence: CASSGADGGELFF.